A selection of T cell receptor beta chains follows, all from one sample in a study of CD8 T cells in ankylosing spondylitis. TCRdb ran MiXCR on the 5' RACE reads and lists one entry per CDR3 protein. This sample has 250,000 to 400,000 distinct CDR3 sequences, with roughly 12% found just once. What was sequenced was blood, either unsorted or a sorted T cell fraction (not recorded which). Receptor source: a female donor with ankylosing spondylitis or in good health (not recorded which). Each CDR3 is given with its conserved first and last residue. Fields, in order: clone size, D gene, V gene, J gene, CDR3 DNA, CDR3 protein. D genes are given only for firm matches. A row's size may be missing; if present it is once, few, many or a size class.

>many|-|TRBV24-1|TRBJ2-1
TGTGCCACCAGTGACAGGGGCTACAATGAGCAGTTCTTC
CATSDRGYNEQFF
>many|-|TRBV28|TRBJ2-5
TGTGCCAGCAGTTTATCGCGGCGGTCCAAGGAGACCCAGTACTTC
CASSLSRRSKETQYF
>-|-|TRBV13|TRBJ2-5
TGTGCCAGCAGGAGGGACTCCCAGACCCAGTACTTC
CASRRDSQTQYF
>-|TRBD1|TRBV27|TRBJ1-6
TGTGCCAGCAGCCCTCGGGGACAGGGTTACTCACCCCTCCACTTT
CASSPRGQGYSPLHF
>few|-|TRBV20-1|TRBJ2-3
TGCAGTGCTAGAGATCGGGTAGGGGGGAGAACAGATACGCAGTATTTT
CSARDRVGGRTDTQYF
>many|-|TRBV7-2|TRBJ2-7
TGTGCCAGCAGCTTAGGGAGCGTGAGCCAGTCCTACGAGCAGTACTTC
CASSLGSVSQSYEQYF
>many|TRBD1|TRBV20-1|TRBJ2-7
TGCAGTGCCAACTTCCGGGACAGGGTCCTCTACGAGCAGTACTTC
CSANFRDRVLYEQYF
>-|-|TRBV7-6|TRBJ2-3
TGTGCCAGCAGCTTTAGGCTCTCTAGCACAGATACGCAGTATTTT
CASSFRLSSTDTQYF
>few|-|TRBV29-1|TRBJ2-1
TGCAGCGTTGAAGACTATAGCTCCTACAATGAGCAGTTCTTC
CSVEDYSSYNEQFF
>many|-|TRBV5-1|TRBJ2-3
TGCGCCAGCAGGAAAGGGGGGCGGACAGATACGCAGTATTTT
CASRKGGRTDTQYF
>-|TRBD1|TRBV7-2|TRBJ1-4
TGTGCCAGCAGCACCCGACAGGGGTCGCATGAAAAACTGTTTTTT
CASSTRQGSHEKLFF
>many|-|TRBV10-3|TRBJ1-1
TGTGCCATACAGGGGAACACTGAAGCTTTCTTT
CAIQGNTEAFF
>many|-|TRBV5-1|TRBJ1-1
TGCGCCAGCAGCTCGGGACTTGGGGACACTGAAGCTTTCTTT
CASSSGLGDTEAFF
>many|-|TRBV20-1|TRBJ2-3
TGCAGTGCTAGAGGGGTATCGGAGGGTTCGCAGTATTTT
CSARGVSEGSQYF
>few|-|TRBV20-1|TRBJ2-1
TGCAGTGCTAGACGAGGGAGTAAAAATGAGCAGTTCTTC
CSARRGSKNEQFF
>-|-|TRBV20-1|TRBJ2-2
TGCAGTGCTAGATTTGGTAGCGCGGGCACCGGGGAGCTGTTTTTT
CSARFGSAGTGELFF
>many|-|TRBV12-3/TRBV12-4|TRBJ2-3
TGTGCCAGCTGCCGCAAGGACCGTAGCACAGATACGCAGTATTTT
CASCRKDRSTDTQYF
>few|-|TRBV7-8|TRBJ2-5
TGTGCCAGCAGCTTAGTAGGGGGTCCCGAAGAGACCCAGTACTTC
CASSLVGGPEETQYF
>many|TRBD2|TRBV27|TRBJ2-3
TGTGCCAGCAGCCCTACTAGCGGGAGAATTGGGGCTGGGGATACGCAGTATTTT
CASSPTSGRIGAGDTQYF
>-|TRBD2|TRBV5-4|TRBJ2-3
TGTGCCAGCAGCCCCGCCGGGGGGGGCGCAGATACGCAGTATTTT
CASSPAGGGADTQYF
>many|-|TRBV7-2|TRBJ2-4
TGTGCCAGCAGCTTAGACAGGGCCCAAAACATTCAGTACTTC
CASSLDRAQNIQYF
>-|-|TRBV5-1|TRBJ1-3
TGCGCCAGCAGCTCCGGGGAAGGAGGAAACACCATATATTTT
CASSSGEGGNTIYF
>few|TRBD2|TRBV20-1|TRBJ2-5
TGCAGTGCTAGAAACCAGAAGACTAGCGGGTGGGAGACCCAGTACTTC
CSARNQKTSGWETQYF
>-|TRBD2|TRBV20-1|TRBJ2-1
TGCAGTGGGGGCCACGGGGGGGGCTTTTACAATGAGCAGTTCTTC
CSGGHGGGFYNEQFF
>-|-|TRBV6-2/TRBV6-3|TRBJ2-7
TGTGCCAGCAGCCCAGGGGGGGCCGAGTCCTACGAGCAGTACTTC
CASSPGGAESYEQYF
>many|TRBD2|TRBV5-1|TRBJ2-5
TGCGCCAGCAGCTTCGCTGGAGCGGGACTCGAGACCCAGTACTTC
CASSFAGAGLETQYF
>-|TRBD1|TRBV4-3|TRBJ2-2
TGCGCCAGCAGTCCACAGGGGTTAGAAGGGGAGCTGTTTTTT
CASSPQGLEGELFF
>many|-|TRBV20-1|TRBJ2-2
TGCAGTGCTAGAGATCGGGGACCCTCCCACCCCGGGGAGCTGTTTTTT
CSARDRGPSHPGELFF
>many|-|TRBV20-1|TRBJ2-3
TGCAGTGCTCCTTGGGGGGGCACAGATACGCAGTATTTT
CSAPWGGTDTQYF
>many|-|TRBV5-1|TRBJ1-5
TGCGCCAGCAGCCCTGGAGACCTTAGCAATCAGCCCCAGCATTTT
CASSPGDLSNQPQHF
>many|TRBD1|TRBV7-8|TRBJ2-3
TGTGCCAGCAGATCGGGGACAGGGATTACAGATACGCAGTATTTT
CASRSGTGITDTQYF
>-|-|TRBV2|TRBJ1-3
TGTGCCAGCAGTGAAAGGACAACCATATATTTT
CASSERTTIYF
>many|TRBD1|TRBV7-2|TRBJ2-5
TGTGCCAGCAGCCCGGGGACAGGGGGCTTTGAGACCCAGTACTTC
CASSPGTGGFETQYF
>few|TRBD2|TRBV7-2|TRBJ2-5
TGTGCCAGCAGCGCCCGGACTAGCGGGCAAGAGACCCAGTACTTC
CASSARTSGQETQYF
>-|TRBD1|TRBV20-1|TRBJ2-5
TGCAGTGCTTCTCCAAGGACAGGGGCAGAGACCCAGTACTTC
CSASPRTGAETQYF
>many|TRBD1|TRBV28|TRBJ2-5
TGTGCCAGCAGGACTACAGGGGTCGAGACCCAGTACTTC
CASRTTGVETQYF
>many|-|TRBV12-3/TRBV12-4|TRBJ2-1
TGTGCCAGCAGCGAAATTACAGGTTACAATGAGCAGTTCTTC
CASSEITGYNEQFF
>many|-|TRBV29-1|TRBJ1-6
TGCAGCGTGTCACAGGGAGATAATTCACCCCTCCACTTT
CSVSQGDNSPLHF
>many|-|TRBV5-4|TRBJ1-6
TGTGCCAGCAGCTTGGATATACCCAGCGAAGGATCACCCCTCCACTTT
CASSLDIPSEGSPLHF
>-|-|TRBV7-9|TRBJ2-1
TGTGCCAGCAGCTTAGTGGGTAGGGATGATAAGCAGTTCTTC
CASSLVGRDDKQFF
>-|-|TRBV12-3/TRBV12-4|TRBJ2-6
TGTGCCAGCAGTTTTCCCCCGGGCCTGCGGCAGGGTACCTCTGGGGCCAACGTCCTGACTTTC
CASSFPPGLRQGTSGANVLTF
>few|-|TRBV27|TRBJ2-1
TGTGCCAGCTCAAGGGCCGGGGTCAATGAGCAGTTCTTC
CASSRAGVNEQFF
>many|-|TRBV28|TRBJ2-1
TGTGCCAGCAGTTACATGGGGGGTATCGAGCAGTTCTTC
CASSYMGGIEQFF
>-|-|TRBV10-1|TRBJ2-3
TGCGCCAGCAGTGAGTTCCCCAGGGATACGCAGTATTTT
CASSEFPRDTQYF
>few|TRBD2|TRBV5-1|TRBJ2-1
TGCGCCAGCAGCTTGGTTCTAGCGGAGGGGAATGAGCAGTTCTTC
CASSLVLAEGNEQFF
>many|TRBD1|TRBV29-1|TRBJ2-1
TGCAGCGTTGCAACCGGGACAGGGTACAATGAGCAGTTCTTC
CSVATGTGYNEQFF
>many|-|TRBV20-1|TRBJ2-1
TGCAGTGGGAATGGACCGGCGGTCCTCTACAATGAGCAGTTCTTC
CSGNGPAVLYNEQFF
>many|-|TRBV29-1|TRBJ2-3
TGCAGCTCCTCTGGGGCCCGCACGGATACGCAGTATTTT
CSSSGARTDTQYF
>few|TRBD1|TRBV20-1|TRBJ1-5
TGCAGTGCTAGAGCCGGGACAGAGGCAAATCAGCCCCAGCATTTT
CSARAGTEANQPQHF
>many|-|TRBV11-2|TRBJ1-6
TGTGCCAGCAGCCCTTTGAGGCAGAATTCACCCCTCCACTTT
CASSPLRQNSPLHF
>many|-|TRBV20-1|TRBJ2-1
TGCAGTGCTAGCGACATCCTAAGCTCCTACAATGAGCAGTTCTTC
CSASDILSSYNEQFF
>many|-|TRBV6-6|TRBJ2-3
TGTGCCAGCAGTTACGGTAGCCACGATACGCAGTATTTT
CASSYGSHDTQYF
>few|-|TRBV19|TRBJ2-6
TGTGCCAGTAGCTTGCCCTCCGGGACTGGGGCCAACGTCCTGACTTTC
CASSLPSGTGANVLTF
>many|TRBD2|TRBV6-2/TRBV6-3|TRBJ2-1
TGTGCCAGCAGTTACGGGATAGCGGGAGGCCTTGATGAGCAGTTCTTC
CASSYGIAGGLDEQFF
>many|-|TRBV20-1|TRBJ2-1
TGCAGTGCTAGAGAGGGGGGAGGGGGATCTCGCGAGCAGTTCTTC
CSAREGGGGSREQFF
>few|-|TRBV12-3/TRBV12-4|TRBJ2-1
TGTGCCAGCAGGGGCCTCCTTGGGCAGTTCTTC
CASRGLLGQFF